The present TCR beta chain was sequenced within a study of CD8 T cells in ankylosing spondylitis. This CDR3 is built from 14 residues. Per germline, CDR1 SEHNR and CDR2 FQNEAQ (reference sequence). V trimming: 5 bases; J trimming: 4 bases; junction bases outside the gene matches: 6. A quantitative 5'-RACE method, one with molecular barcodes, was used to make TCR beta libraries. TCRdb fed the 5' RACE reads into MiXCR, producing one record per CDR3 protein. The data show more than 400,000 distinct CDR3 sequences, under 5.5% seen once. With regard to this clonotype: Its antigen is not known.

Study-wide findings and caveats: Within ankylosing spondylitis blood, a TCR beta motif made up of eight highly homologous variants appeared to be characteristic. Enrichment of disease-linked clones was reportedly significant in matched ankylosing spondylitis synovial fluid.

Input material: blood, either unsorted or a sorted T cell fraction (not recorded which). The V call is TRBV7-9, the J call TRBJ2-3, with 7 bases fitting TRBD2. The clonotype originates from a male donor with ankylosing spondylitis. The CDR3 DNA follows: TGTGCCAGCAGCCGTACTAGCGCAGCAGATACGCAGTATTTT. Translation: CASSRTSAADTQYF.